One T cell receptor (beta chain) is described in this entry. This clone was found once. Its antigen is not yet known. Base qualities are not at hand, and no much larger clone is one base apart. The sample belongs to a study of sequential checkpoint blockade in melanoma (dated by TCRdb to about 2019). For the study in its entirety: Patients were assigned by 1:1 randomization to either first-line nivolumab followed by ipilimumab (arm A) or ipilimumab followed by nivolumab (arm B). Maintenance nivolumab came after each of the two trial sequences. TCRbeta immunosequencing was performed on DNA from around 91 pretreatment melanoma tumor samples. For 20 to 25 patients, matched tumor biopsies were taken both before treatment and at week 13, after single-agent nivolumab (arm A) or ipilimumab (arm B). The same lesion was the source of approximately 81% of the matched pre- and post-treatment tumor biopsy pairs. Study-wide findings and limitations: The model for predicting response that combines TCR metrics with mutation burden needs to be validated in larger, independent patient cohorts. Patients with increases in tumor T-cell fraction and clonality by week 13 were approximately 30 times more likely to achieve clinical benefit. In the nivolumab-first arm (arm A), pretreatment tumor TIL clonality was associated with response (P = .04). PD-L1 staining and CD8+ T-cell counts correlated with tumor T-cell fraction and clonality, whereas mutational load did not. Within-arm analyses of tumor T-cell fraction were limited by small sample sizes and reduced statistical power.

The treatment or condition label, as the study defines it: randomized to nivolumab then ipilimumab (arm A) or the reverse (arm B). None of the patients in the trial had previously been given DNA-damaging chemotherapy. Samples were obtained from patients with melanoma enrolled in CheckMate 064, a randomized, open-label phase II trial of sequential checkpoint blockade. Tumor TCR sequencing used genomic DNA from formalin-fixed paraffin-embedded (FFPE) tissue samples. Between the V and J ends, shortened by 7 bases and 6 bases respectively, the junction contains 16 bases. Reading the germline V gene (reference sequence) gives CDR1 LNHDA and CDR2 SQIVND. The CDR3 measures 15 amino acids from cysteine to phenylalanine. The sequence is cut down to CDR3 DNA, 45 bases in frame from base 1. The immunoSEQ Assay was used to immunosequence TCRbeta CDR3 regions from genomic DNA. Prior to high-throughput sequencing, genomic DNA was amplified by bias-controlled multiplex PCR. Per the authors' processing: To quantify the absolute abundance of each unique TCRbeta CDR3 region, the sequences were collapsed and filtered. Clonality, defined as 1 minus Pielou's evenness, was calculated using productive rearrangements only. Tumor T-cell fraction was calculated by normalizing TCRbeta template counts to the amount of usable DNA, which was estimated from several housekeeping genes. Clones with significantly greater frequencies in on-treatment versus baseline samples were identified using a previously published method. In its TCRdb copy, this immuneACCESS table keeps in-frame sequences only and misses some clones. Where compared with another copy, unresolved V genes explain less than half of these, and the others have no known cause. The D gene and trimming were derived from the DNA, and the V and J assignments and clone size from that table. This sample lists about 9,600 clones; about 26% were detected once. Of the sample, 20% falls within the top ten clones.

Sequences were derived from tumor tissue (inferred from file names), sampled from a patient given nivolumab and ipilimumab in sequence. The chain is assembled from TRBV19 and TRBJ2-6, with the D call tentatively TRBD1 or TRBD2, each fitting 5 bases. This receptor was obtained from a human donor with melanoma. At the DNA level, the sequence is TGTGCCAGTACCGCAGGGACGGTTGAGGCCAACGTCCTGACTTTC. The resulting protein is CASTAGTVEANVLTF. This CDR3, with the reference TRBV19 and TRBJ2-6 proteins standing in past its ends, gives the full variable domain DGGITQSPKYLFRKEGQNVTLSCEQNLNHDAMYWYRQDPGQGLRLIYYSQIVNDFQKGDIAEGYSVSREKKESFPLTVTSAQKNPTAFYLCASTAGTVEANVLTFGAGSRLTVL.